This record looks at one T cell receptor beta chain sequence and its context. What it binds is not known. This sample stems from a study of shared clonotypes between healthy human individuals. Findings and limits, study-wide: Represented diversity, genetic and exposure-history alike, was limited by few donors. Between a few donors, naive CD4 clonotypes were shared at a level of about 5%. Large depth notwithstanding, sorted-subset sequencing proved incomplete by rarefaction.

Looked up from germline, CDR1 is MGHRA and CDR2 is YSYEKL. The CDR3 runs 14 residues. V was cut by 3 bases and J by 5 bases, with 14 bases left in between. Cells designated naive CD8 were CD45RO-negative and were positively selected for CCR7, with terminally differentiated effector memory CD45RA+ cells excluded. Participating donors were healthy, HIV-negative adults free of recent acute infections or vaccinations. TCRdb's table, derived via immunoSEQ multiplex PCR, lists solely in-frame clones and lacks some. The repertoire holds 800,000 to 950,000 clones, approximately 96% seen once, with under 0.3% in the top ten.

This receptor was identified in a man between 25 and 39 years old in good health. Sequenced: naive CD8+ T cells sorted from blood. The V call is TRBV4-1, the J call TRBJ2-7; TRBD1 might be the D (5 bases). The CDR3 nucleotides are TGCGCCAGCAGCCAGTGGCCGGGCAGGGACGAGCAGTACTTC. This gives the protein CASSQWPGRDEQYF.